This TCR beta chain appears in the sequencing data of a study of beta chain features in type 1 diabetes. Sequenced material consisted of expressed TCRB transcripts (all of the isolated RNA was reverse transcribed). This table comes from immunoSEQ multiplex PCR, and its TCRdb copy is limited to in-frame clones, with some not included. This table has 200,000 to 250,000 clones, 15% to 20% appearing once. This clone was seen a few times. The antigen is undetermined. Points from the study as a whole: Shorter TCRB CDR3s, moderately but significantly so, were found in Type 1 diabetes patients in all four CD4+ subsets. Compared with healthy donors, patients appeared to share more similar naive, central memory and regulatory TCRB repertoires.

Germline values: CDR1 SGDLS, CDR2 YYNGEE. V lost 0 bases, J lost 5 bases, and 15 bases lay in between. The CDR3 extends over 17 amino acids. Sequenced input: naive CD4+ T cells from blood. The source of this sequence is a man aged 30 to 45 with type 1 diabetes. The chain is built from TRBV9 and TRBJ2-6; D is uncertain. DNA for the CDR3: TGTGCCAGCAGCGTAGGGGCACGGCTTGGCTGGGCCAACGTCCTGACTTTC. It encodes CASSVGARLGWANVLTF.